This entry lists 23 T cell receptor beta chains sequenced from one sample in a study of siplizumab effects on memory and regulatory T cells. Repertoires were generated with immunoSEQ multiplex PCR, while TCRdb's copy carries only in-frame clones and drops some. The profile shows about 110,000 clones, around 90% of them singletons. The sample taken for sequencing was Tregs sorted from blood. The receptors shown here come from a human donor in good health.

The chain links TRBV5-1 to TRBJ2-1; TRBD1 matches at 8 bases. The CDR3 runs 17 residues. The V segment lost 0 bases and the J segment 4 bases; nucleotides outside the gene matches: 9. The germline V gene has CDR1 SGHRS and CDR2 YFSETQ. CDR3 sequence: CASSLGRGRDLYNEQFF. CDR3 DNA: TGCGCCAGCAGCTTGGGCAGGGGGCGCGACCTTTACAATGAGCAGTTCTTC.

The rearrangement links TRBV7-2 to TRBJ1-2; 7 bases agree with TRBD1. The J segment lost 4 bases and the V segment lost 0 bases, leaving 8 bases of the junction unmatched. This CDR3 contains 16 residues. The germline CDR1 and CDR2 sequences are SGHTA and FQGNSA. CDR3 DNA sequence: TGTGCCAGCAGCTTAGCGGGGCAACAGGGGTCCTATGGCTACACCTTC. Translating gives CASSLAGQQGSYGYTF.

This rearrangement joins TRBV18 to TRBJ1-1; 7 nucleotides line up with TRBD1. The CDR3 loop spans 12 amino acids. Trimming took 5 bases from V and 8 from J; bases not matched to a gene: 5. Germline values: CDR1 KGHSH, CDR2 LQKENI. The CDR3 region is CASSSMDREAFF. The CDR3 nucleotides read TGTGCCAGCTCATCAATGGACAGGGAAGCTTTCTTT.

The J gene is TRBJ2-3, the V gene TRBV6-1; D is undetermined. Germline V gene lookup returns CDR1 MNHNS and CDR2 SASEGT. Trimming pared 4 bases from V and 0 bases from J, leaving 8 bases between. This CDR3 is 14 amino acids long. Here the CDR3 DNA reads TGTGCCAGCAGTGCTCAGGTTAGCACAGATACGCAGTATTTT. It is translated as CASSAQVSTDTQYF.

The CDR3: CASSRPGETQYF. The DNA of the CDR3 is TGTGCCAGCAGCCGGCCGGGGGAGACCCAGTACTTC. This chain uses TRBV7-2 with TRBJ2-5, with a weak D call TRBD2 (5 bases). Looked up from germline, CDR1 is SGHTA and CDR2 is FQGNSA. V lost 5 bases and J lost 5, with 9 bases in between. The CDR3 runs 12 residues.

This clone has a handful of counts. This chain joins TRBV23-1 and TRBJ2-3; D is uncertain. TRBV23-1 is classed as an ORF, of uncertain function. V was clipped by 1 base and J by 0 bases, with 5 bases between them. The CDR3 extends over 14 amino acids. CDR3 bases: TGCGCCAGCAGTCAATGGGGAAGCACAGATACGCAGTATTTT. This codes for CASSQWGSTDTQYF.

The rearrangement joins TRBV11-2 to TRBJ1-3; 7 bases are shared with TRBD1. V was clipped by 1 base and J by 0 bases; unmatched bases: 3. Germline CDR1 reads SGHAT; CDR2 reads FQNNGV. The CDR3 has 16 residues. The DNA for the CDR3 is TGTGCCAGCAGCTTAGCGGGACAGTCCTCTGGAAACACCATATATTTT. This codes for CASSLAGQSSGNTIYF.

DNA for the CDR3: TGTGCCAGCTCACCAATGACAGCTTCTAACTATGGCTACACCTTC. The encoded protein is CASSPMTASNYGYTF. V usage is TRBV18 and J usage is TRBJ1-2, with D perhaps TRBD1 (5 bases). Between the trimmed V and J ends, which lost 2 bases and 0 bases, there was a span of 10 bases. The CDR3 loop spans 15 amino acids. Germline V lookup: CDR1 KGHSH, CDR2 LQKENI. The variable domain in full, completed from reference TRBV18 and TRBJ1-2, reads NAGVMQNPRHLVRRRGQEARLRCSPMKGHSHVYWYRQLPEEGLKFMVYLQKENIIDESGMPKERFSAEFPKEGPSILRIQQVVRGDSAAYFCASSPMTASNYGYTFGSGTRLTVV.

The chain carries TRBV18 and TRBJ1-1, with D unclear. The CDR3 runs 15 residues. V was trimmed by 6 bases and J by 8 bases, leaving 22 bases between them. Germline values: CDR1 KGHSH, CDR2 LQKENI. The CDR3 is CASSQRSGDLSEAFF. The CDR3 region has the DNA TGTGCCAGCTCGCAAAGATCGGGAGACTTGTCGGAAGCTTTCTTT.

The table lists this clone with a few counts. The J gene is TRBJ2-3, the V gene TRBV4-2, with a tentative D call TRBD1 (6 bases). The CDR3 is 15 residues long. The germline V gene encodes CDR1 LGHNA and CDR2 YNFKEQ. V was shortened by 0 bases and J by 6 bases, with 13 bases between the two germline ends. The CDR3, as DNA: TGTGCCAGCAGCCAAGATTTAGGGGGAAGGGATACGCAGTATTTT. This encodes CASSQDLGGRDTQYF.

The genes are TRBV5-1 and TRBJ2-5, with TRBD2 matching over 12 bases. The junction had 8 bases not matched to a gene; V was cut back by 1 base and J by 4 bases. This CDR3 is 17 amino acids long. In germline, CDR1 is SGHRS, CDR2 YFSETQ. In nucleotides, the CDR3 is TGCGCCAGCAGCTTGCCTTCAGGACTAGCGGGGAGAGAGACCCAGTACTTC. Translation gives CASSLPSGLAGRETQYF.

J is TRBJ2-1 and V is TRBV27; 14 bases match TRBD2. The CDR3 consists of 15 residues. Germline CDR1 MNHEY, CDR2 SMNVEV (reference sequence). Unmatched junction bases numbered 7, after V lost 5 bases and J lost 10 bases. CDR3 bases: TGTGCCAGCAGTCCCGGGACTAGCGGGGGCCGCGAGCAGTTCTTC. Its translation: CASSPGTSGGREQFF.

This chain's CDR3 is CASSVATLALAGSQFF. CDR3 nucleotides: TGTGCCAGCAGCGTAGCTACACTGGCCCTAGCGGGATCGCAGTTCTTC. The J gene is TRBJ2-1, the V gene TRBV9; 9 bases align to TRBD2. CDR3 length: 16 amino acids. CDR1 is SGDLS, CDR2 YYNGEE, per germline. The V gene end was trimmed by 0 bases and the J gene end by 12 bases; junction bases not matched to a gene: 13.

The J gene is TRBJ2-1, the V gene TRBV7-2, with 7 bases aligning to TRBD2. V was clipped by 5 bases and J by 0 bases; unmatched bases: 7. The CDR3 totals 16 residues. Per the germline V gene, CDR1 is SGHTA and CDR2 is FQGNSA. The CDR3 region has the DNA TGTGCCAGCAGCCGTGCGTGGACTAGCTCCTACAATGAGCAGTTCTTC. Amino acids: CASSRAWTSSYNEQFF.

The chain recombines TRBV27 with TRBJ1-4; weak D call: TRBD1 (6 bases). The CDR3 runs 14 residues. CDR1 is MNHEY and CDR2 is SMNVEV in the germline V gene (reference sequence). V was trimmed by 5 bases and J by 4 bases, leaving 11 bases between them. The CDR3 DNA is TGTGCCAGCAGTGCTGTAGGGGGTAATGAAAAACTGTTTTTT. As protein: CASSAVGGNEKLFF.

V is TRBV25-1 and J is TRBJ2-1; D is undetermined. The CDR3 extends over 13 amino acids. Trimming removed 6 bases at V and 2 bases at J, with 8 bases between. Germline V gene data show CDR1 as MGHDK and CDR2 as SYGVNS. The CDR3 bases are TGTGCCAGCAGGGGCGAACCCTACAATGAGCAGTTCTTC. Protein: CASRGEPYNEQFF.

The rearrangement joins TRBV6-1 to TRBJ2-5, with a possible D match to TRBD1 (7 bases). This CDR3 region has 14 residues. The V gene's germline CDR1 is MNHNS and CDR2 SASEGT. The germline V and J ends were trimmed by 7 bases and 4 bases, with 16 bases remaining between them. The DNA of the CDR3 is TGTGCCAGCACCGGCGGAGGGGGCGGAGAGACCCAGTACTTC. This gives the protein CASTGGGGGETQYF.

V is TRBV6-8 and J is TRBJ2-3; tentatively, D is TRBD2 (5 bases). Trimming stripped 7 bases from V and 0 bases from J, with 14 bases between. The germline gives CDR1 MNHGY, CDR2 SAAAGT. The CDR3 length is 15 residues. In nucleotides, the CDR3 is TGTGCCAGCATCCCGGACTTAACTAGCACAGATACGCAGTATTTT. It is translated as CASIPDLTSTDTQYF.

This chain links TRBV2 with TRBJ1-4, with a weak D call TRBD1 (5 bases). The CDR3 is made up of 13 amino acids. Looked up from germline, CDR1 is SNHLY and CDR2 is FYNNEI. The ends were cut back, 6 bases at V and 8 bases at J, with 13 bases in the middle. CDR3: CASRTVGGEKLFF. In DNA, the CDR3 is TGTGCCAGCAGGACAGTCGGAGGAGAAAAACTGTTTTTT. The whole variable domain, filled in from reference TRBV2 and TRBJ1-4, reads EPEVTQTPSHQVTQMGQEVILRCVPISNHLYFYWYRQILGQKVEFLVSFYNNEISEKSEIFDDQFSVERPDGSNFTLKIRSTKLEDSAMYFCASRTVGGEKLFFGSGTQLSVL.

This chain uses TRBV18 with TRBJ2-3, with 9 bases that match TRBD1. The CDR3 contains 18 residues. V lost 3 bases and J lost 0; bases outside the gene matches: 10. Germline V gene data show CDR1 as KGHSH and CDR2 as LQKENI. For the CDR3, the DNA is TGTGCCAGCTCACCTCCCACAGGGGGCCCGTATAGCACAGATACGCAGTATTTT. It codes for CASSPPTGGPYSTDTQYF. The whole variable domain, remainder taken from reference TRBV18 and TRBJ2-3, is NAGVMQNPRHLVRRRGQEARLRCSPMKGHSHVYWYRQLPEEGLKFMVYLQKENIIDESGMPKERFSAEFPKEGPSILRIQQVVRGDSAAYFCASSPPTGGPYSTDTQYFGPGTRLTVL.

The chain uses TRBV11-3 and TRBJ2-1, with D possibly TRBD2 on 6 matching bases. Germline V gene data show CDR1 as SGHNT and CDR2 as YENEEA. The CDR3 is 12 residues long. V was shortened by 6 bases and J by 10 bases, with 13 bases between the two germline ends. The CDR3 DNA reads TGTGCCAGCAGAGGCTCGGCGGGGGAGCAGTTCTTC. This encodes CASRGSAGEQFF.

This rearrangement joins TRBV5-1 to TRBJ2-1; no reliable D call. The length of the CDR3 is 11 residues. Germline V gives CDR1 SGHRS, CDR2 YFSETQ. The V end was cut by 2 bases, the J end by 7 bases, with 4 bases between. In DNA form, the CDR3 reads TGCGCCAGCAGCTTTCAAAATGAGCAGTTCTTC. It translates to CASSFQNEQFF.

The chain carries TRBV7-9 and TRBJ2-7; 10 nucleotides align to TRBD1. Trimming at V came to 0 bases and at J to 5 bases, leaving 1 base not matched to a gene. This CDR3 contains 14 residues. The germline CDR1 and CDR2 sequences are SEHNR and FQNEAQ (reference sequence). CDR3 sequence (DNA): TGTGCCAGCAGCTTAGCCGGGACAGGGGACGAGCAGTACTTC. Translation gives CASSLAGTGDEQYF. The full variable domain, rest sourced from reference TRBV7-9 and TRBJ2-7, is DTGVSQNPRHKITKRGQNVTFRCDPISEHNRLYWYRQTLGQGPEFLTYFQNEAQLEKSRLLSDRFSAERPKGSFSTLEIQRTEQGDSAMYLCASSLAGTGDEQYFGPGTRLTVT.